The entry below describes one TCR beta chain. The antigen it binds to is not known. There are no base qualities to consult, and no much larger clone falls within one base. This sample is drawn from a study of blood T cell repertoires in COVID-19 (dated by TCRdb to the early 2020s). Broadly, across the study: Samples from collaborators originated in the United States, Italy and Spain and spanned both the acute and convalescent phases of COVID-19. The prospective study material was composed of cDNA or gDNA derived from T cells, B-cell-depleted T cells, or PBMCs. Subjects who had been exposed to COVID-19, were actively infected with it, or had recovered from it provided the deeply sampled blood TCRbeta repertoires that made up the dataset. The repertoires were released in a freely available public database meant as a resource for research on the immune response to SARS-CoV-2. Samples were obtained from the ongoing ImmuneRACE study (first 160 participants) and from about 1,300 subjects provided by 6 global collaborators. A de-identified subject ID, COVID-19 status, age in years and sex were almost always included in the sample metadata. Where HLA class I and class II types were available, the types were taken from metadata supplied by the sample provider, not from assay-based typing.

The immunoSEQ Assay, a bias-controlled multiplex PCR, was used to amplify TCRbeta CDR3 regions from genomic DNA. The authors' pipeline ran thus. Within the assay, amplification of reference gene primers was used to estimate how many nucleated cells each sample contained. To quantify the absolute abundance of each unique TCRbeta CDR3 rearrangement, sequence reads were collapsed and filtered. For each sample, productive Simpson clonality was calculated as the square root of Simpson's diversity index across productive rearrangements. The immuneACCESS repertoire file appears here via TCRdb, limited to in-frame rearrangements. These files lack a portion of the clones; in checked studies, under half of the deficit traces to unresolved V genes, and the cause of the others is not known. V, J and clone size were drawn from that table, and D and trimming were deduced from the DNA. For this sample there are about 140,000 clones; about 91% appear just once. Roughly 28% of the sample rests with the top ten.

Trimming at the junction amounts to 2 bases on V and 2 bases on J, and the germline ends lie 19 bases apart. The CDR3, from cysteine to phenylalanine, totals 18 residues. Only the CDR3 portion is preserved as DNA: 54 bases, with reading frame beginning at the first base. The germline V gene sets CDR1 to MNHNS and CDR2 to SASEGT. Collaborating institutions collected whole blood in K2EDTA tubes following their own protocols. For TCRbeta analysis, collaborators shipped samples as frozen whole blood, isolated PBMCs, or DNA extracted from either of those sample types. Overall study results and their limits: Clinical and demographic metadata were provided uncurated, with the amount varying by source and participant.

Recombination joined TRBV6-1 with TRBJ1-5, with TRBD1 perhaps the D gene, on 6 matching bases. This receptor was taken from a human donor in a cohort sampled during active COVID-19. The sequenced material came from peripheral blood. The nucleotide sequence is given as TGTGCCAGCAGTGAAAGGGGCAGGGGTAGCTCCGGCAATCAGCCCCAGCATTTT. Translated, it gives CASSERGRGSSGNQPQHF.